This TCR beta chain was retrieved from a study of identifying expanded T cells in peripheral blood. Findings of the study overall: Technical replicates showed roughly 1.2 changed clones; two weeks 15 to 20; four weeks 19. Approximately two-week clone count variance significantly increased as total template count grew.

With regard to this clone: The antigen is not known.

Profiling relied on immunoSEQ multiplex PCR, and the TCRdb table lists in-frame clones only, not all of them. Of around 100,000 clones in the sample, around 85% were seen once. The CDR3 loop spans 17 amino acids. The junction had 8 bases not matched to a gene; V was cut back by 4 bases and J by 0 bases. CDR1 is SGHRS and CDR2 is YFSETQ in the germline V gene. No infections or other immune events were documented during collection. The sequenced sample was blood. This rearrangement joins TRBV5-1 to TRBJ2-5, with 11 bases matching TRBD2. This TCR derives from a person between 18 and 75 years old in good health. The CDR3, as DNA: TGCGCCAGCAGCATGTTCATAGCGGGGGGGTACCAAGAGACCCAGTACTTC. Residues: CASSMFIAGGYQETQYF.